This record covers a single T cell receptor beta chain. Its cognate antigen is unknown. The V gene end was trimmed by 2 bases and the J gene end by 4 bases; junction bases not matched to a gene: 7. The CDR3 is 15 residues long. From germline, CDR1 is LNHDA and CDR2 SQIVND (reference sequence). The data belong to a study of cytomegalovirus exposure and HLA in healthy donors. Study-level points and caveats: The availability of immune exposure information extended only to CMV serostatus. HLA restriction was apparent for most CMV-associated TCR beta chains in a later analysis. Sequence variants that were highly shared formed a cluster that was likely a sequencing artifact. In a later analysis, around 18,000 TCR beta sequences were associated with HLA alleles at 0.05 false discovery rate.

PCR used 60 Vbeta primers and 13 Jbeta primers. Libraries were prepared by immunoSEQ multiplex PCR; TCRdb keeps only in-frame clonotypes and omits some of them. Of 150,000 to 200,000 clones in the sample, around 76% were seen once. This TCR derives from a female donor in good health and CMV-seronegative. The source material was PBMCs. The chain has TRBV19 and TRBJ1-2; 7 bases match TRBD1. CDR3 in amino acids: CASSIRDSLGYGYTF. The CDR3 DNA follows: TGTGCCAGTAGTATACGGGACAGCCTCGGCTATGGCTACACCTTC.